This TCR beta chain originates from a study of cytomegalovirus exposure and HLA in healthy donors. Study details: The 120 or so validation repertoires were reported in a later analysis to have been generated on the same platform as the approximately 700 first-cohort repertoires.

Study conclusions and caveats: Cytomegalovirus status, reportedly, was diagnosed with high specificity and sensitivity by the classifier. In vitro, a few CMV-associated chains proved specific for CMV antigens.

The donors were members of the validation cohort comprising about 130 subjects, separate from the roughly 670-subject first cohort. This clone came up a few times. The antigen is unknown. CDR3 size: 12 residues. Germline CDR1 reads SGHAT; CDR2 reads FQNNGV. Trimming left V 5 bases short and J 10 bases short, with 14 bases between. Only in-frame clones appear in the TCRdb table, and some are missing; sequencing was by immunoSEQ multiplex PCR. The sample has roughly 120,000 clones; around 88% are singletons. The chain uses TRBV11-2 and TRBJ1-1, with a tentative D call TRBD1 (5 bases). The material sequenced was PBMCs. The clonotype was recovered from a man between 18 and 35 years old in good health and CMV-seronegative. CDR3 protein: CASSVLREGAFF. As DNA, the CDR3 is TGTGCCAGCAGCGTCCTCAGGGAGGGAGCTTTCTTT.